This TCR beta chain was observed in a study of T cell repertoires in cytomegalovirus infection. About the research overall: The authors relied on CMV epitopes, both recently identified HLA-C-restricted and well-studied HLA-B-restricted. Matching HLA type, along with CMV infection, was indicated by public TCR beta signatures.

TCRdb reprocessed the reads via MiXCR and lists one record per CDR3 protein. In the table there are about 220,000 distinct CDR3 sequences, approximately 40% of which are singletons. Points on this clonotype: Its antigen remains unidentified.

The CDR3 extends over 15 amino acids. V was clipped by 6 bases and J by 0 bases, with 14 bases between them. Study-wide results and caveats: Across the ex vivo response, the dominant clonotypes were HLA-C-restricted CMV-specific TCR beta clonotypes.

The chain employs TRBV12-3 or TRBV12-4 and TRBJ1-1; D unclear. This receptor was taken from a human donor in good health (CMV status not recorded). Some clones in this sample may be carry-over from other donors' samples. The sequences come from CD8+ T cells from cultured PBMCs, collected from culture after CMV antigen stimulation. In DNA form, the CDR3 reads TGTGCCAGCAGCATCCTCCCTCGACTGAACACTGAAGCTTTCTTT. This encodes CASSILPRLNTEAFF.